This TCR beta chain was documented in a study of T cell repertoires in cytomegalovirus infection (dated by TCRdb to between 2019 and 2020). With respect to the entire study: Because public TCR beta signatures pointed to carriage of CMV infection together with the matching HLA type, the HLA type of each donor mattered for the analysis.

The reads were generated on an Illumina HiSeq 1500. TCRdb handled the public reads itself, with Q25 trimming in fastp and clone calling in MiXCR, and kept productive beta chains. Each record represents a unique CDR3 protein, reported with the most common genes and DNA among its rows. The sample yields approximately 150,000 distinct CDR3 sequences; under 8% were counted once. About a sixth of the sample comes from the top ten. Findings and caveats that apply to the study as a whole: The ex vivo response was dominated by HLA-C-restricted CMV-specific TCR beta clonotypes, and the single most frequent clonotype in two of eight donors was supplied by these HLA-C-restricted clonotypes. Carriers of CMV infection plus the relevant HLA type were discriminated by the cumulative frequency of public TCR beta family members in the study cohort and in an independent 352-donor cohort.

The CDR3, from cysteine to phenylalanine, totals 11 residues. Only the CDR3 portion is preserved as DNA: 33 bases, with reading frame beginning at the first base. The germline V gene supplies CDR1 SGHTA and CDR2 FQGNSA. V loses 1 base, J loses 8 bases, and the germline ends lie 3 bases apart. This clonotype was counted many times. No cognate antigen has been identified for it. Base qualities are not recorded, but no much larger clone differs from it by a single base. Sequenced input: PBMCs. The sequence was collected from a human donor in good health (CMV status not recorded). Some clones in this sample may be carry-over from other donors' samples. In this chain, TRBV7-2 is recombined with TRBJ2-1; the D gene lacks a confident call. The CDR3 region has the sequence CASSLVHEQFF. The nucleotide sequence reads TGTGCCAGCAGCTTAGTTCATGAGCAGTTCTTC.